This T cell receptor beta chain was found in a study of CD8+ T cells in alopecia areata. This clone was seen once. Once RNA had been extracted, it was reverse transcribed into cDNA to act as the sequencing template. This table comes from immunoSEQ multiplex PCR, and its TCRdb copy is limited to in-frame clones, with some not included. Here the sample spans 35,000 to 50,000 clones, just over 65% being singletons. Treatment: oral pan-JAK inhibitor, 5-10 mg twice daily. CDR3 length equals 13 residues. CDR1 is MNHNS, CDR2 SASEGT, per germline. Trimming took 5 bases from V and 2 from J, leaving 6 bases between them.

The clonotype comes from a human donor with alopecia areata. Sequencing was performed on CD8+ T cells sorted from blood, taken at week 4, from a patient treated with tofacitinib. V is TRBV6-1 and J is TRBJ2-2; D call uncertain. CDR3 DNA sequence: TGTGCCAGCAGTACTCCAAACACCGGGGAGCTGTTTTTT. Residues: CASSTPNTGELFF.